The sequence of this TCR beta chain was determined in a study of shared clonotypes between healthy human individuals. Study-level results: A reduction in generation probabilities was seen for non-shared clonotypes relative to those shared by all four donors.

The V gene lost 1 base and the J gene lost 0 bases, with 9 bases spanning the gap. There are 15 residues in the CDR3. Per germline, CDR1 SGHTA and CDR2 FQGNSA. Details on this clone: Antigen: not known. The same CDR3 is also encoded by other DNA sequences in this sample.

Measured with immunoSEQ multiplex PCR; TCRdb has only the in-frame clones, and not every one. Among a few million clones, approximately 96% were seen once, and the ten largest hold around 0.13%. The rearrangement uses TRBV7-2 and TRBJ1-1, with D possibly TRBD1 on 6 matching bases. This TCR derives from a man aged 18 to 30 in good health. The sample consisted of naive CD4+ T cells sorted from blood. Indicated subset: CD45RA+ positively selected. Here the CDR3 reads CASSLVGGVNTEAFF. Here the CDR3 DNA reads TGTGCCAGCAGCTTAGTCGGGGGCGTGAACACTGAAGCTTTCTTT.